This passage covers 32 T cell receptor beta chains from one sample sequenced in a study of shared clonotypes between healthy human individuals. Sequencing used immunoSEQ multiplex PCR; TCRdb keeps in-frame clones, though not all of them. The table records about 490,000 clones, 79% of them present only once. Source material: PBMCs. Receptor source: a middle-aged woman in good health. Some clones in this sample may be carry-over from other donors' samples.

J is TRBJ2-1 and V is TRBV28; D remains ambiguous. Germline V lookup: CDR1 MDHEN, CDR2 SYDVKM. The CDR3 is 12 amino acids. Trimming stripped 1 base from V and 10 bases from J, with 8 bases between. This CDR3 is CASSLFGREQFF. For the CDR3, the DNA is TGTGCCAGCAGTTTATTTGGCAGAGAGCAGTTCTTC.

This chain connects TRBV5-1 to TRBJ2-3; D perhaps matches TRBD1 (8 bases). V dropped 4 bases and J dropped 1 base, with 16 bases sitting between them. The CDR3 has 16 amino acids. The germline CDR1 and CDR2 sequences are SGHRS and YFSETQ. CDR3: CASSPDRGGGTDTQYF. CDR3 in DNA: TGCGCCAGCAGCCCTGACAGGGGAGGGGGCACAGATACGCAGTATTTT.

The J gene is TRBJ2-1, the V gene TRBV27, with 9 bases matching TRBD2. The V gene end was trimmed by 0 bases and the J gene end by 7 bases; junction bases not matched to a gene: 1. The CDR3 is 14 residues long. The germline V gene has CDR1 MNHEY and CDR2 SMNVEV (reference sequence). The DNA of the CDR3 is TGTGCCAGCAGTTTATCGGCGGGAGGGAATGAGCAGTTCTTC. This gives the protein CASSLSAGGNEQFF.

This chain joins TRBV10-2 and TRBJ1-4; unclear D gene. V was trimmed by 3 bases and J by 0 bases, leaving 8 bases between them. Germline V gene sequence: CDR1 WSHSY, CDR2 SAAADI. The CDR3 is 15 amino acids. The CDR3 DNA reads as TGCGCCAGCAGTGACATCAGTGCAACTAATGAAAAACTGTTTTTT. This encodes CASSDISATNEKLFF.

The rearrangement uses TRBV4-2 and TRBJ1-2; TRBD1 matches 8 bases. Germline V gene data show CDR1 as LGHNA and CDR2 as YNFKEQ. V shed 0 bases, J shed 4 bases, and the junction held 13 bases outside the gene matches. This CDR3 is built from 18 residues. This CDR3 is CASSQDPLQGGSVYGYTF. In DNA form, the CDR3 reads TGTGCCAGCAGCCAAGACCCTCTACAGGGGGGGTCCGTCTATGGCTACACCTTC.

This chain joins TRBV7-3 and TRBJ2-1; no clear D gene. V was shortened by 0 bases and J by 10 bases, with 10 bases between the two germline ends. This CDR3 contains 13 residues. The germline CDR1 and CDR2 sequences are SGHTA and FQGTGA. The CDR3 reads CASSLTRSGEQFF. CDR3 sequence (DNA): TGTGCCAGCAGCTTAACCAGGTCTGGCGAGCAGTTCTTC.

This clone was recorded only once. One end of the junction is discordant with germline, which a read error may explain. This chain joins TRBV2 and TRBJ2-2; D possibly corresponds to TRBD2 (6 bases). CDR1 and CDR2 from the germline V gene are SNHLY and FYNNEI. The CDR3 runs to 14 residues. Here the CDR3 reads CASKVAENTGELFF. The DNA for the CDR3 is TGTGCTAGCAAGGTAGCGGAGAACACCGGGGAGCTGTTTTTT.

The chain uses TRBV30 and TRBJ2-1; 10 bases line up with TRBD2. V shed 2 bases and J 8 bases; nucleotides not matched to a gene: 12. Looked up from germline, CDR1 is GTSNPN and CDR2 is SVGIG (reference sequence). CDR3 length equals 16 residues. As DNA, the CDR3 is TGTGCCTGGAGTCGGGTAACTAGCGGGATCGGGGATGAGCAGTTCTTC. Translation: CAWSRVTSGIGDEQFF.

The chain carries TRBV7-2 and TRBJ2-3, with TRBD2 matching over 12 bases. Per the germline V gene, CDR1 is SGHTA and CDR2 is FQGNSA. The CDR3 runs 16 residues. With V trimmed by 4 bases and J by 5 bases, 7 bases remained unmatched. CDR3 nucleotides: TGTGCCAGCAGCTATCGACTAGCGGGAGCCATAGATACGCAGTATTTT. Its protein product is CASSYRLAGAIDTQYF.

The chain is built from TRBV2 and TRBJ1-4; 9 nucleotides match TRBD1. The CDR3 length is 13 residues. The J segment lost 8 bases and the V segment lost 4 bases, leaving 2 bases of the junction unmatched. Germline V gene lookup returns CDR1 SNHLY and CDR2 FYNNEI. CDR3: CASSAGTGEKLFF. CDR3 DNA sequence: TGTGCCAGCAGTGCTGGGACAGGGGAAAAACTGTTTTTT.

The V gene is TRBV6-1, the J gene TRBJ2-7, with 8 bases lining up with TRBD1. CDR3 length: 18 amino acids. The V gene's germline CDR1 is MNHNS and CDR2 SASEGT. The V and J ends lost 4 bases and 3 bases, in that order; junction bases with no gene match: 17. CDR3 region: CASSARFPSRTGYYEQYF. The DNA for the CDR3 is TGTGCCAGCAGTGCTCGTTTTCCATCCAGGACAGGGTACTACGAGCAGTACTTC.

The rearrangement links TRBV15 to TRBJ2-1; either TRBD1 or TRBD2 may supply D (6 bases each). The germline gives CDR1 LNHNV, CDR2 YYDKDF (reference sequence). The CDR3 contains 16 residues. V was cut by 5 bases and J by 6 bases, with 20 bases left in between. Written as DNA, the CDR3 is TGTGCCACCAGCCCCGATAGGGGGGAAATACCCAATGAGCAGTTCTTC. It is translated as CATSPDRGEIPNEQFF.

The chain is built from TRBV30 and TRBJ2-5; TRBD2 might be the D (6 bases). The CDR3 runs to 13 residues. Germline lookup yields CDR1 GTSNPN and CDR2 SVGIG (reference sequence). Trimming stripped 2 bases from V and 1 base from J, with 8 bases between. The CDR3 coding sequence is TGTGCCTGGAGTCGGGACTTCCAAGAGACCCAGTACTTC. As protein: CAWSRDFQETQYF.

This sequence joins TRBV7-9 and TRBJ2-7, with a tentative D call TRBD2 (5 bases). This CDR3 comprises 15 residues. Germline CDR1 SEHNR, CDR2 FQNEAQ (reference sequence). The V end lost 7 bases, the J end lost 5 bases, and 21 bases lay between the germline ends. As DNA, the CDR3 is TGTGCCAGCACCCCCAGCTCGGCGGGCCTTCACGAGCAGTACTTC. Protein sequence: CASTPSSAGLHEQYF. The complete variable domain, with remaining parts taken from reference TRBV7-9 and TRBJ2-7, reads DTGVSQNPRHKITKRGQNVTFRCDPISEHNRLYWYRQTLGQGPEFLTYFQNEAQLEKSRLLSDRFSAERPKGSFSTLEIQRTEQGDSAMYLCASTPSSAGLHEQYFGPGTRLTVT.

This clone was observed a handful of times. The chain employs TRBV9 and TRBJ2-5; D ambiguous. Trimming cost V 0 bases and J 1 base, with 4 bases left between them. Germline V gene sequence: CDR1 SGDLS, CDR2 YYNGEE. The CDR3 covers 13 residues. Written as DNA, the CDR3 is TGTGCCAGCAGCGTAGGAGGCCAAGAGACCCAGTACTTC. Amino acid sequence: CASSVGGQETQYF. The full variable domain, completed using reference TRBV9 and TRBJ2-5, is DSGVTQTPKHLITATGQRVTLRCSPRSGDLSVYWYQQSLDQGLQFLIQYYNGEERAKGNILERFSAQQFPDLHSELNLSSLELGDSALYFCASSVGGQETQYFGPGTRLLVL.

V and J are TRBV7-3 and TRBJ2-1; 9 nucleotides agree with TRBD1. The germline V gene has CDR1 SGHTA and CDR2 FQGTGA. The CDR3 extends over 14 amino acids. V was clipped by 5 bases and J by 6 bases; unmatched bases: 5. Written as DNA, the CDR3 is TGTGCCAGCAGCACGGGGACAGGGAGCAATGAGCAGTTCTTC. It is translated as CASSTGTGSNEQFF.

This rearrangement joins TRBV18 to TRBJ2-1; D perhaps matches TRBD2 (5 bases). Trimming took off 2 bases at V and 5 bases at J, with 10 bases between the two ends. This CDR3 region has 14 residues. Germline-derived CDR1 and CDR2 are KGHSH and LQKENI. DNA of the CDR3: TGTGCCAGCTCACCAGCGGGCACCCACAATGAGCAGTTCTTC. Translation: CASSPAGTHNEQFF.

The CDR3 protein is CASSVAKNIQYF. The CDR3 DNA reads TGTGCCAGCAGCGTAGCCAAAAACATTCAGTACTTC. The V gene is TRBV2, the J gene TRBJ2-4; D uncertain. Germline V gives CDR1 SNHLY, CDR2 FYNNEI. This CDR3 comprises 12 residues. The ends were cut back, 6 bases at V and 0 bases at J, with 3 bases in the middle.

The V call is TRBV7-9, the J call TRBJ2-2; D might be TRBD1 or TRBD2, each matching 6 bases. Germline CDR1 is SEHNR and CDR2 is FQNEAQ (reference sequence). This CDR3 has 15 amino acids. V was trimmed by 3 bases and J by 4 bases, leaving 12 bases between them. The CDR3 coding sequence is TGTGCCAGCAGCTTGCAGGGGAGGAGCACCGGGGAGCTGTTTTTT. It specifies CASSLQGRSTGELFF.

This chain uses TRBV5-1 with TRBJ2-3; D gene unclear. Germline CDR1 SGHRS, CDR2 YFSETQ. Trimming left V 4 bases short and J 0 bases short, with 9 bases between. CDR3 length equals 14 residues. Here the CDR3 DNA reads TGCGCCAGCAGCGCCTTTACTAGCACAGATACGCAGTATTTT. This gives the protein CASSAFTSTDTQYF. Combining the CDR3 with reference TRBV5-1 and TRBJ2-3 gives the whole variable domain KAGVTQTPRYLIKTRGQQVTLSCSPISGHRSVSWYQQTPGQGLQFLFEYFSETQRNKGNFPGRFSGRQFSNSRSEMNVSTLELGDSALYLCASSAFTSTDTQYFGPGTRLTVL.

The chain recombines TRBV5-6 with TRBJ2-7; weak D call: TRBD2 (5 bases). The CDR3 totals 15 residues. The germline gives CDR1 SGHDT, CDR2 YYEEEE. V was cut by 3 bases and J by 6 bases, with 19 bases left in between. For the CDR3, the DNA is TGTGCCAGCAGCTCCATCGGGATACTAGTTAGCGAGCAGTACTTC. This translates into CASSSIGILVSEQYF.

This rearrangement joins TRBV7-9 to TRBJ2-1; D not resolved. Germline V CDR1 and CDR2: SEHNR, FQNEAQ (reference sequence). Trimming took off 5 bases at V and 2 bases at J, with 10 bases between the two ends. The CDR3 runs 14 residues. The CDR3 nucleotides read TGTGCCAGCAGCCCCCCCGGAGCCTACAATGAGCAGTTCTTC. This gives the protein CASSPPGAYNEQFF.

The chain has TRBV4-1 and TRBJ1-2, with D unresolved. This CDR3 region has 13 residues. V dropped 1 base and J dropped 8 bases, with 11 bases sitting between them. The germline gives CDR1 MGHRA, CDR2 YSYEKL. The DNA for the CDR3 is TGCGCCAGCAGCCAAGTTTTCGGGCAGGGCTACACCTTC. Its translation: CASSQVFGQGYTF.

The chain recombines TRBV18 with TRBJ2-1; TRBD2 matches 8 bases. After removal of 3 bases from V and 5 bases from J, the junction contained 3 bases not matched to a gene. Germline assignment: CDR1 KGHSH and CDR2 LQKENI. The CDR3 totals 14 residues. CDR3 protein: CASSPSGLDNEQFF. The CDR3 DNA is TGTGCCAGCTCACCCTCGGGACTAGACAATGAGCAGTTCTTC.

The genes are TRBV28 and TRBJ1-5, with unresolved D. The CDR3 totals 14 residues. V lost 4 bases and J lost 1, with 8 bases in between. CDR1 and CDR2 (germline): MDHEN, SYDVKM. The CDR3, as DNA: TGTGCCAGCAGTTCGGCCACCAGCAATCAGCCCCAGCATTTT. Protein product: CASSSATSNQPQHF.

The chain combines TRBV2 with TRBJ1-5, with D uncertain. The CDR3 consists of 11 residues. Trimming pared 4 bases from V and 10 bases from J, leaving 8 bases between. CDR1 and CDR2 (germline): SNHLY, FYNNEI. The CDR3 DNA follows: TGTGCCAGCAGTGGAGCCGGACCCCAGCATTTT. It yields the protein CASSGAGPQHF.

This rearrangement joins TRBV5-6 to TRBJ1-1; TRBD1 matches 7 bases. The CDR3 consists of 14 residues. The ends lost 7 bases at V and 1 base at J; junction bases unmatched: 7. Germline CDR1 SGHDT, CDR2 YYEEEE. DNA of the CDR3: TGTGCCAGCCTTCTAGGGACAGCGAACACTGAAGCTTTCTTT. Translated: CASLLGTANTEAFF.

The chain links TRBV6-1 to TRBJ2-7; D remains unclear. CDR1 and CDR2 (germline): MNHNS, SASEGT. Deletions cut 5 bases from V and 2 bases from J, with 13 bases between. This CDR3 contains 14 residues. CDR3 amino acids: CASSSLGPTYEQYF. CDR3 sequence (DNA): TGTGCCAGCAGTTCATTAGGACCAACCTACGAGCAGTACTTC.

This clone occurred many times. This chain connects TRBV28 to TRBJ2-3; D is possibly TRBD2 (6 bases). In germline, CDR1 is MDHEN, CDR2 SYDVKM. The CDR3 consists of 15 residues. V was clipped by 1 base and J by 8 bases, with 16 bases between them. The CDR3 coding sequence is TGTGCCAGCAGTTTATTCTTGGAGGGGTCAGTTACGCAGTATTTT. Residues: CASSLFLEGSVTQYF.

This clone was counted only a few times. V is TRBV9 and J is TRBJ2-5, with 7 bases aligning to TRBD1. Germline V gene sequence: CDR1 SGDLS, CDR2 YYNGEE. The CDR3 covers 13 residues. V lost 4 bases, J lost 7 bases, and 7 bases stayed unmatched. The CDR3 region has the DNA TGTGCCAGCAGCCTGGGGACAGACGGGACCCAGTACTTC. Its protein is CASSLGTDGTQYF.

V and J are TRBV28 and TRBJ1-5; the D gene is possibly TRBD1 (5 bases). Germline loops: CDR1 MDHEN, CDR2 SYDVKM. The V and J ends lost 4 bases and 4 bases respectively, with 20 bases between them. The CDR3 has 17 residues. DNA for the CDR3: TGTGCCAGCAGTTGGGCAGGGAGTGGTAGAATGAATCAGCCCCAGCATTTT. Its protein product is CASSWAGSGRMNQPQHF.

The rearrangement links TRBV5-4 to TRBJ2-7; 9 bases fit TRBD2. V was pared by 4 bases and J by 6 bases, with 11 bases of the junction left unmatched. The CDR3 is 15 residues long. Germline values: CDR1 SGHNT, CDR2 YYREEE (reference sequence). CDR3 in amino acids: CASSPSLAGSGEQYF. For the CDR3, the DNA is TGTGCCAGCAGCCCGTCCCTAGCGGGAAGCGGCGAGCAGTACTTC.